These 23 T cell receptor beta chains share one sample of origin, sequenced in a study of siplizumab effects on memory and regulatory T cells. Using immunoSEQ multiplex PCR, the repertoire was profiled, and TCRdb retains in-frame clones only, with some absent. Found here are about 56,000 clones, about 98% of them singletons; the top ten hold about 1.1%. The sample was naive CD8+ T cells sorted from blood. The receptor source for this set is a human donor in good health.

This chain joins TRBV6-1 and TRBJ2-1; weak D call: TRBD1 (5 bases). V lost 2 bases and J lost 4, with 15 bases in between. CDR3 size: 16 residues. CDR1 is MNHNS, CDR2 SASEGT, per germline. The DNA for the CDR3 is TGTGCCAGCAGTGAATTATCCTGGGGCAAGTACAATGAGCAGTTCTTC. Translation gives CASSELSWGKYNEQFF.

V gene TRBV7-8 combines with J gene TRBJ1-1; D unclear. The V end was cut by 5 bases, the J end by 0 bases, with 10 bases between. The germline V gene encodes CDR1 SGHVS and CDR2 FQNEAQ. This CDR3 is 14 amino acids long. Here the CDR3 reads CASSLWVVNTEAFF. For the CDR3, the DNA is TGTGCCAGCAGCCTGTGGGTCGTGAACACTGAAGCTTTCTTT.

This clone has just one count. V is TRBV28 and J is TRBJ2-7, with 9 bases lining up with TRBD1. Germline V gene data show CDR1 as MDHEN and CDR2 as SYDVKM. This CDR3 has 12 residues. With 6 bases clipped from V and 7 bases from J, the junction kept 4 bases outside the gene matches. CDR3 sequence reads: CASSLQGAEQYF. DNA for the CDR3: TGTGCCAGCAGCCTACAGGGGGCGGAGCAGTACTTC.

The chain is built from TRBV30 and TRBJ2-1; TRBD2 matches 9 bases. The CDR3 has 15 amino acids. V lost 0 bases, J lost 7 bases, and 7 bases stayed unmatched. From germline, CDR1 is GTSNPN and CDR2 SVGIG (reference sequence). The CDR3 region is CAWSVGSGRPNEQFF. DNA for the CDR3: TGTGCCTGGAGTGTTGGTAGCGGGAGACCGAATGAGCAGTTCTTC.

The J gene is TRBJ1-5, the V gene TRBV21-1; the table assigns TRBD1, which was not confirmed against the DNA. TRBV21-1 is flagged as a pseudogene. The CDR3 length is 15 residues. For the CDR3, the DNA is TGTGCCAGCAGCAAAGGGGGACAGGGCAGTCAGCCCCAGCATTTT. It yields the protein CASSKGGQGSQPQHF.

The V and J genes are TRBV29-1 and TRBJ1-1; 7 nucleotides line up with TRBD1. J gave up 4 bases and V 6 bases, and 8 bases lay outside the gene matches. The CDR3 loop spans 13 amino acids. CDR1 and CDR2 (germline): SQVTM, ANQGSEA. This CDR3 reads CSVGGRGATEAFF. The CDR3, as DNA: TGCAGCGTCGGCGGCAGGGGGGCCACTGAAGCTTTCTTT.

The gene calls are TRBV7-6 and TRBJ2-1; D is unresolved. V was pared by 1 base and J by 7 bases, with 14 bases between. This CDR3 is built from 15 residues. CDR1 and CDR2 (germline): SGHVS, FNYEAQ. In DNA, the CDR3 is TGTGCCAGCAGCTTAGATCTGGAGTCAGAGAATGAGCAGTTCTTC. Amino acids: CASSLDLESENEQFF.

This chain connects TRBV7-9 to TRBJ1-1, with D hard to call. The V end lost 1 base, the J end lost 0 bases, and 9 bases lay between the germline ends. Germline loops: CDR1 SEHNR, CDR2 FQNEAQ (reference sequence). The CDR3 length is 15 residues. The CDR3 bases are TGTGCCAGCAGCTTAGTCGTCCAGCTGAACACTGAAGCTTTCTTT. This encodes CASSLVVQLNTEAFF.

The chain carries TRBV7-2 and TRBJ2-7, with TRBD2 identical over 10 bases. The CDR3 extends over 14 amino acids. The J segment lost 2 bases and the V segment lost 7 bases, leaving 5 bases of the junction unmatched. Looked up from germline, CDR1 is SGHTA and CDR2 is FQGNSA. The CDR3 nucleotides are TGTGCCAGCAAGAGACTAGCGGGTGCCTACGAGCAGTACTTC. Amino acids: CASKRLAGAYEQYF.

V is TRBV2 and J is TRBJ1-2, with a tentative D call TRBD1 (6 bases). V lost 10 bases to trimming and J lost 8 bases, with 20 bases between them. This CDR3 has 13 residues. CDR1 and CDR2 from the germline V gene are SNHLY and FYNNEI. Here the CDR3 reads CAIPIRGTEGYTF. The CDR3 DNA reads as TGTGCCATCCCGATCAGGGGCACGGAGGGCTACACCTTC. The full variable domain, rest sourced from reference TRBV2 and TRBJ1-2, is EPEVTQTPSHQVTQMGQEVILRCVPISNHLYFYWYRQILGQKVEFLVSFYNNEISEKSEIFDDQFSVERPDGSNFTLKIRSTKLEDSAMYFCAIPIRGTEGYTFGSGTRLTVV.

The chain carries TRBV6-6 and TRBJ2-7, with 10 bases aligning to TRBD2. J lost 7 bases, V lost 2 bases, and 8 bases had no gene match. The CDR3 covers 15 residues. CDR1 and CDR2 from the germline V gene are MNHNY and SVGAGI (reference sequence). CDR3 loop: CASSYITSGDAEQYF. The CDR3 DNA reads as TGTGCCAGCAGTTACATCACTAGCGGGGACGCTGAGCAGTACTTC.

The chain couples TRBV7-9 to TRBJ1-1; no definite D call. The V and J ends lost 1 base and 1 base respectively, with 7 bases between them. Looked up from germline, CDR1 is SEHNR and CDR2 is FQNEAQ (reference sequence). The CDR3 is 14 amino acids. This chain's CDR3 is CASSLDPGNTEAFF. For the CDR3, the DNA is TGTGCCAGCAGCTTAGATCCTGGGAACACTGAAGCTTTCTTT.

This clone was counted a single time. V and J are TRBV4-2 and TRBJ1-2, with TRBD1 as a possible D gene (5 bases). Between the trimmed V and J ends, which lost 3 bases and 2 bases, there was a span of 16 bases. Germline V lookup: CDR1 LGHNA, CDR2 YNFKEQ. There are 16 residues in the CDR3. DNA for the CDR3: TGTGCCAGCAGCCATCTCGTCGGACGGGGCAACTATGGCTACACCTTC. It translates to CASSHLVGRGNYGYTF.

A word on this clone: At one end, the junction sequence differs from germline, possibly due to a read error. J is TRBJ1-1 and V is TRBV29-1; 7 bases agree with TRBD1. Germline values: CDR1 SQVTM, CDR2 ANQGSEA. This CDR3 has 13 residues. The CDR3 region has the DNA TGCAGCGGTGAAGGGGGCGCGTACACTGAAGCTTTCTTT. It is translated as CSGEGGAYTEAFF. The full variable domain, in which reference TRBV29-1 and TRBJ1-1 provide the parts outside the CDR3, is SAVISQKPSRDICQRGTSLTIQCQVDSQVTMMFWYRQQPGQSLTLIATANQGSEATYESGFVIDKFPISRPNLTFSTLTVSNMSPEDSSIYLCSGEGGAYTEAFFGQGTRLTVV.

This chain connects TRBV4-3 to TRBJ2-1; 14 nucleotides line up with TRBD2. This CDR3 is built from 15 residues. The V segment lost 4 bases and the J segment 8 bases; nucleotides outside the gene matches: 4. Germline V gene lookup returns CDR1 LGHNA and CDR2 YSLEER. This CDR3 is CASSPGTSGRYEQFF. CDR3 sequence (DNA): TGCGCCAGCAGCCCCGGGACTAGCGGGAGATATGAGCAGTTCTTC.

The rearrangement joins TRBV7-9 to TRBJ1-4; D not certain. With 3 bases removed from V and 8 bases from J, the gap between germline ends came to 16 bases. In germline, CDR1 is SEHNR, CDR2 FQNEAQ (reference sequence). CDR3 length: 15 residues. The CDR3 sequence: CASSFGPRETEKLFF. The CDR3 DNA follows: TGTGCCAGCAGCTTTGGACCCCGGGAAACAGAAAAACTGTTTTTT.

The CDR3 sequence is CASSDRLHNEQFF. The CDR3 region has the DNA TGTGCCAGCAGTGACAGGTTGCACAATGAGCAGTTCTTC. J is TRBJ2-1 and V is TRBV2; no clear D gene. CDR1 SNHLY and CDR2 FYNNEI come from the germline V gene. The V end lost 3 bases, the J end lost 5 bases, and 8 bases lay between the germline ends. The CDR3 is 13 amino acids.

This rearrangement joins TRBV4-3 to TRBJ1-2; D is uncertain. The germline gives CDR1 LGHNA, CDR2 YSLEER. Trimming cost V 0 bases and J 4 bases, with 9 bases left between them. This CDR3 is built from 14 residues. The CDR3 DNA follows: TGCGCCAGCAGCCAAGATCGGGCAGGCTATGGCTACACCTTC. Translating it yields CASSQDRAGYGYTF.

The chain joins TRBV29-1 to TRBJ1-1, with TRBD1 as a possible D gene (6 bases). Germline V gene lookup returns CDR1 SQVTM and CDR2 ANQGSEA. Trimming took 4 bases from V and 3 from J, leaving 15 bases between them. The CDR3 totals 14 residues. The CDR3 DNA sequence: TGCAGCGTTGGGGCAGGGGAGGTGGACACTGAAGCTTTCTTT. Protein sequence: CSVGAGEVDTEAFF.

V usage is TRBV13 and J usage is TRBJ2-7, with 11 bases aligning to TRBD1. Germline trimming cut 1 base from V and 5 bases from J; bases unmatched to any gene: 4. CDR3 length equals 15 residues. The germline gives CDR1 PRHDT, CDR2 FYEKMQ (reference sequence). The CDR3 is CASSLEGQGVNEQYF. The CDR3, as DNA: TGTGCCAGCAGCTTAGAGGGACAGGGGGTCAACGAGCAGTACTTC.

The genes are TRBV7-8 and TRBJ1-5, with D tentatively TRBD1 (5 bases). Germline V gene data show CDR1 as SGHVS and CDR2 as FQNEAQ. Trimming cost V 1 base and J 5 bases, with 6 bases left between them. CDR3 length: 13 amino acids. The CDR3 DNA is TGTGCCAGCAGCTTAGTGGGGGATCAGCCCCAGCATTTT. It is translated as CASSLVGDQPQHF. Combining the CDR3 with reference TRBV7-8 and TRBJ1-5 gives the whole variable domain GAGVSQSPRYKVAKRGQDVALRCDPISGHVSLFWYQQALGQGPEFLTYFQNEAQLDKSGLPSDRFFAERPEGSVSTLKIQRTQQEDSAVYLCASSLVGDQPQHFGDGTRLSIL.

V usage is TRBV30 and J usage is TRBJ2-3; TRBD2 agrees at 10 bases. Germline V lookup: CDR1 GTSNPN, CDR2 SVGIG (reference sequence). The CDR3 totals 18 residues. V shed 8 bases, J shed 6 bases, and the junction held 23 bases outside the gene matches. CDR3 amino acids: CAGFSGSGRVRITDTQYF. The CDR3 coding sequence is TGTGCCGGATTCTCAGGAAGCGGGAGGGTACGGATAACGGATACGCAGTATTTT. Together with reference TRBV30 and TRBJ2-3, the CDR3 gives the full variable domain: SQTIHQWPATLVQPVGSPLSLECTVEGTSNPNLYWYRQAAGRGLQLLFYSVGIGQISSEVPQNLSASRPQDRQFILSSKKLLLSDSGFYLCAGFSGSGRVRITDTQYFGPGTRLTVL.

This CDR3 is CASSLLTVNTEAFF. CDR3 bases: TGTGCCAGCAGTTTATTAACGGTTAACACTGAAGCTTTCTTT. V is TRBV28 and J is TRBJ1-1; D unresolved. The CDR3 totals 14 residues. Trimming stripped 1 base from V and 2 bases from J, with 8 bases between. CDR1 is MDHEN, CDR2 SYDVKM, per germline.